This paragraph covers one TCR beta chain sequence. At least ten counts were recorded for this clonotype. Its cognate antigen has yet to be identified. No base quality information exists; no much larger clone differs at one position. The library relied on RACE. TCRdb records NextSeq 500 as the sequencer. Library preparation attached unique molecular identifiers to individual cDNA molecules for quantitative, reproducible TCR counting. Both TCR alpha and TCR beta chains were sequenced from each blood RNA sample. The authors' analysis ran thus. A median of about 87,000 TCRs per sample was observed, with a range of about 20,000 to 700,000. V, J and CDR3 annotation of the TCR reads was carried out using the Decombinator software suite. Every sample was subsampled to the same number of TCRs (28,000) for the PS versus PT1 abundance plots. TCRs were defined as expanded if absent before sensitization and observed at least eight times at the 2-week time point. The public reads were reprocessed in TCRdb via fastp at Q25 and MiXCR, keeping in-frame beta chains. Each entry merges the rows of one CDR3 protein and shows their most common DNA and genes. These V and J calls derive from TCRdb rather than the authors' analysis. The sample yields hundreds of thousands of distinct CDR3 sequences; about 6% were counted once. Approximately 5.4% of the sample is taken by the ten largest.

CDR1 SGHTA and CDR2 FQGNSA are derived from the germline V gene. At the junction V is shortened by 2 bases and J by 5 bases, with 13 bases in between. The CDR3 has 15 amino acids, counting the end cysteine and phenylalanine. Just CDR3 DNA is preserved here, 45 bases in frame from base 1. The data were obtained in a study of human T cells and chemical hapten exposure (dated by TCRdb to 2020 to 2023). Regarding the research as a whole: For sensitization, 2% DPC in acetone was applied to an approximately 2 cm by approximately 2 cm area of upper inner arm skin. The mostly female patient cohort included alopecia areata with under or over 50% scalp involvement, alopecia totalis and alopecia universalis. Blood for TCR sequencing was provided by twenty-nine alopecia patients at one to four time points (pre-sensitization, 2, 6 and 24 weeks). Patients additionally received weekly therapeutic DPC doses to the scalp throughout the approximately 24-week study period. Blood samples were taken from patients before sensitization (week 0) and at 2, 6 and about 24 weeks after DPC sensitization. The libraries were sequenced as a pool, and the TCR yield per sample differed mostly because of small variations in library volumes within the pool. The study tracked peripheral blood TCR repertoire changes in vivo during primary and secondary sensitization to the hapten diphenylcyclopropenone (DPC) in alopecia patients. Patch testing was performed on the upper back with Finn chambers containing 0.01% DPC, and the patch tests were scored after 6 days according to International Contact Dermatitis Research Group standards. Beyond this particular receptor, the publication reports: Repeated subsampling changed both the strength of the expansion versus patch-test correlation and the threshold at which that correlation became significant. Because every patient had alopecia, a presumed autoimmune disease, the patients' immune response might differ from that of healthy individuals. Patch test score correlated positively with the number of PT1 expanded TCRs, reaching significance at thresholds 8, 16 and 32 but not at 4. DPC sensitization did not change how many TCRs were above 1 in 1000 frequency, and no evidence was found of alterations in global repertoire structure. Expanded TCRs formed significantly more large CDR3 similarity clusters than pre-sensitization or healthy control sets, consistent with antigen-driven responses.

Sample time point, as interpreted from the label and publication: patch test 2, 6 weeks after DPC sensitization. Taken with the paper, the label for treatment or condition translates to: therapeutic diphenylcyclopropenone sensitization with weekly scalp DPC. At each patch-test visit, blood was drawn before the patch test was applied. To be eligible, patients had to be aged 18 to 70, diagnosed with alopecia and judged suitable for DPC therapy, while pregnant patients were excluded. Unfractionated whole blood was collected in Tempus Blood RNA tubes, and total RNA was extracted from that blood. The rearranged chain carries TRBV7-2 and TRBJ1-5; the D gene is not confidently resolved. The receptor's source is a woman aged 18 to 35 with alopecia areata. Some clones in this sample may be carry-over from other donors' samples. Material: whole blood, obtained in connection with sensitization to the hapten diphenylcyclopropenone (DPC). At the DNA level, the sequence is TGTGCCAGCAGCTTAAATGAGGGCGGGGATCAGCCCCAGCATTTT. The resulting protein is CASSLNEGGDQPQHF.